The rows below give T cell receptor beta chains drawn from one sample of a study of CD8 T cells in Susac syndrome. TCRdb passed the immunoSEQ multiplex PCR reads through MiXCR, listing each CDR3 protein once. The data show 70,000 to 75,000 distinct CDR3 sequences, 93% seen once. Sequences were obtained from CD4+ T cells from PBMCs. These receptors originate from a human donor with Susac syndrome. Both conserved end residues are part of each CDR3. Each record gives: clone size, J gene, D gene, V gene, CDR3 protein, CDR3 DNA. A D gene is named only where the DNA matches it firmly. Not all rows give a size; the values are once, few, many and, for expanded clones, a class.

- TRBJ2-3 - TRBV30 CAWSWSAPRTDTQYF TGTGCCTGGAGTTGGTCAGCACCCCGCACAGATACGCAGTATTTT
once TRBJ2-2 - TRBV4-3 CASSPAVEAGELFF TGCGCCAGCAGCCCTGCGGTCGAGGCCGGGGAGCTGTTTTTT
- TRBJ2-3 - TRBV6-4 CASSPEWGTDTQYF TGTGCCAGCAGTCCCGAGTGGGGCACAGATACGCAGTATTTT
- TRBJ2-3 TRBD1 TRBV5-1 CASSLLGQGSTDTQYF TGCGCCAGCAGCTTGCTGGGACAGGGAAGCACAGATACGCAGTATTTT
- TRBJ1-1 TRBD1 TRBV7-2 CASSVQGAWDTEAFF TGTGCCAGCAGCGTACAGGGGGCGTGGGACACTGAAGCTTTCTTT
- TRBJ2-6 - TRBV6-1 CASTNREHSAGANVLTF TGTGCCAGCACCAATCGTGAACATTCTGCTGGGGCCAACGTCCTGACTTTC
- TRBJ1-2 TRBD1 TRBV7-9 CASSLVVEGANTF TGTGCCAGCAGCTTAGTCGTGGAGGGGGCGAACACCTTC
- TRBJ2-3 - TRBV6-2/TRBV6-3 CASSSGLAASTDTQYF TGTGCCAGCAGTTCGGGACTTGCCGCTAGCACAGATACGCAGTATTTT
- TRBJ2-6 - TRBV20-1 CSARGSSPPSSF TGCAGTGCTAGGGGATCCTCTCCTCCAAGCTCTTTC
- TRBJ1-5 TRBD1 TRBV7-9 CASSPDRAKGPQHF TGTGCCAGCAGCCCCGACAGGGCAAAGGGGCCCCAGCATTTT
- TRBJ1-5 - TRBV7-2 CASSLALGPQHF TGTGCCAGCAGCTTAGCCCTTGGGCCCCAGCATTTT
- TRBJ2-4 - TRBV5-1 CASSSTGVRRGKNIQYF TGCGCCAGCAGCTCAACAGGGGTTCGGCGGGGCAAAAACATTCAGTACTTC
- TRBJ2-3 TRBD1 TRBV5-6 CASSLDTGGAPDTQYF TGTGCCAGCAGCTTGGATACAGGGGGCGCCCCAGATACGCAGTATTTT
- TRBJ2-3 - TRBV20-1 CSAREGTTDTQYF TGCAGTGCTAGAGAAGGCACCACAGATACGCAGTATTTT
once TRBJ1-5 - TRBV20-1 CSAIGGRGNQPQHF TGCAGTGCTATCGGAGGCAGGGGAAATCAGCCCCAGCATTTT
- TRBJ2-4 TRBD1 TRBV24-1 CATSDGDRGKNIQYF TGTGCCACCAGTGATGGGGACAGGGGAAAAAACATTCAGTACTTC
- TRBJ1-5 - TRBV20-1 CSALGLSQPQHF TGCAGTGCCCTGGGACTTTCCCAGCCCCAGCATTTT
- TRBJ2-1 - TRBV24-1 CATSDFRTGGNEQFF TGTGCCACCAGTGATTTCAGGACAGGAGGGAATGAGCAGTTCTTC
- TRBJ2-1 - TRBV6-2/TRBV6-3 CASSRGQLGNEQFF TGTGCCAGCAGCCGCGGACAGCTTGGGAATGAGCAGTTCTTC
- TRBJ2-6 - TRBV19 CASSIRSGTSSGANVLTF TGTGCCAGTAGTATTCGTTCGGGGACTTCCTCTGGGGCCAACGTCCTGACTTTC
once TRBJ2-1 - TRBV7-2 CASSLIQASYNEQFF TGTGCCAGCAGCTTAATACAGGCATCCTACAATGAGCAGTTCTTC
- TRBJ2-7 TRBD2 TRBV3-1 CASSQDGGLAGGKTYEQYF TGTGCCAGCAGCCAAGATGGGGGACTAGCGGGGGGTAAGACCTACGAGCAGTACTTC
- TRBJ2-2 - TRBV9 CASKEQALTGELFF TGTGCCAGCAAAGAACAAGCCTTGACCGGGGAGCTGTTTTTT
- TRBJ1-5 - TRBV7-9 CASSPDRLNQPQHF TGTGCCAGCAGCCCCGACAGGCTTAATCAGCCCCAGCATTTT
few TRBJ2-7 TRBD2 TRBV3-1 CASSQGSGAYSYEQYF TGTGCCAGCAGCCAAGGAAGCGGGGCTTACTCCTACGAGCAGTACTTC
few TRBJ2-7 - TRBV5-6 CASSLVSGTEYF TGTGCCAGCAGCTTGGTATCCGGTACGGAGTACTTC
- TRBJ2-5 - TRBV10-1 CASSERNAGEETQYF TGCGCCAGCAGTGAGAGGAATGCTGGTGAGGAGACCCAGTACTTC
- TRBJ1-5 TRBD1 TRBV20-1 CSASPGGRQPQHF TGCAGTGCTAGCCCAGGGGGGCGTCAGCCCCAGCATTTT